This T cell receptor beta chain stems from a study of cytomegalovirus exposure and HLA in healthy donors. Overall study results and limits: A later analysis associated 16,951 TCR beta sequences with HLA alleles at a 0.05 false discovery rate. By HLA locus, TCR association rates varied in a later analysis, with DRB1 showing the most and HLA-C the fewest. Most TCR sequences were uncommon, yet certain public TCRs appeared in many donors. High sensitivity and specificity were reportedly achieved when the classifier diagnosed cytomegalovirus status.

With regard to this clone: Its specificity is unknown.

With 60 Vbeta and 13 Jbeta primers, the PCR was carried out. Sequencing was performed with immunoSEQ multiplex PCR; in TCRdb, only in-frame clones are kept and a portion is missing. Of around 190,000 clones listed, about three quarters were seen once; the top ten hold roughly 0.99%. The CDR3 contains 13 residues. The germline V gene encodes CDR1 SGHTA and CDR2 FQGNSA. V was shortened by 5 bases and J by 7 bases, with 15 bases between the two germline ends. The sample was PBMCs. The rearrangement uses TRBV7-2 and TRBJ2-7; possible D gene TRBD2, 7 bases. The receptor was derived from a woman aged 40 to 50 in good health and CMV-seronegative. The CDR3 region is CASSPRGLWEQYF. The CDR3 DNA reads as TGTGCCAGCAGCCCGCGGGGGCTATGGGAGCAGTACTTC.